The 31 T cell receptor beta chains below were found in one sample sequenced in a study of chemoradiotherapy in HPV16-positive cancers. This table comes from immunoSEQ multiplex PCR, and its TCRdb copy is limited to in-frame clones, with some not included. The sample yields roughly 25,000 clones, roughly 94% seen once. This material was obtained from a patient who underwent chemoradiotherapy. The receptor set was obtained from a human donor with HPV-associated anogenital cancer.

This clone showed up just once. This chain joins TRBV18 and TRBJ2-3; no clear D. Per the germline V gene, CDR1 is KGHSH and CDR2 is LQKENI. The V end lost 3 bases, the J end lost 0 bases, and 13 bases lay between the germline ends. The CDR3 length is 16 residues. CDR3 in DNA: TGTGCCAGCTCACCTCGAAGGTATATGAGCACAGATACGCAGTATTTT. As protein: CASSPRRYMSTDTQYF.

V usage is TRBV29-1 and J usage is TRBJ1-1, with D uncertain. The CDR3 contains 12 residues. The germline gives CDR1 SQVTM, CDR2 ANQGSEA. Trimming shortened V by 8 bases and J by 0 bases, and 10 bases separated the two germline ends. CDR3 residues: CSSDGMNTEAFF. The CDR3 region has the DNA TGCAGCTCCGATGGCATGAACACTGAAGCTTTCTTT.

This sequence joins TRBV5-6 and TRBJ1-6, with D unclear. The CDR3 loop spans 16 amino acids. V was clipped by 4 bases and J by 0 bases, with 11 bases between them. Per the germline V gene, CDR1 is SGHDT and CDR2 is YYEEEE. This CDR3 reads CASSVGKSSYNSPLHF. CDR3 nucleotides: TGTGCCAGCAGCGTGGGAAAGAGCTCCTATAATTCACCCCTCCACTTT.

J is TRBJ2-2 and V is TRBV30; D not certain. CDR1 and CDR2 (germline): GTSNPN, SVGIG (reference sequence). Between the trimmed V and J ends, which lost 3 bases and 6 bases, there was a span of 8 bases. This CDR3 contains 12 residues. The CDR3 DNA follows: TGTGCCTGGAGGTGGGCGGCCGGGGAGCTGTTTTTT. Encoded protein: CAWRWAAGELFF.

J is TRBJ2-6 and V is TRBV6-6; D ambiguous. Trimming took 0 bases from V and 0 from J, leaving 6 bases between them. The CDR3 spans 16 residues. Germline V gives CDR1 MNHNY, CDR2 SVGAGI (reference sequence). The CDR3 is CASSYSRSSGANVLTF. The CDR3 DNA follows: TGTGCCAGCAGTTACTCCAGGAGCTCTGGGGCCAACGTCCTGACTTTC.

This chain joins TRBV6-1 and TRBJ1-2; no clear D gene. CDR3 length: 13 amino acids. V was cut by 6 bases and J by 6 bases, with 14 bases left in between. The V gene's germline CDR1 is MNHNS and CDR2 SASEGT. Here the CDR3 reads CASRPGEMNGYTF. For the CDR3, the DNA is TGTGCCAGCAGGCCAGGTGAAATGAATGGCTACACCTTC.

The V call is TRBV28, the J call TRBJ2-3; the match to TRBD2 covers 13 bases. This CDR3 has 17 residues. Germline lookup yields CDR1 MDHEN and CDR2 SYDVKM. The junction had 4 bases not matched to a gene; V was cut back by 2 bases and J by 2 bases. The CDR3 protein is CASSLGGTSGNTDTQYF. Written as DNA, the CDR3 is TGTGCCAGCAGTTTAGGAGGGACTAGCGGGAACACAGATACGCAGTATTTT.

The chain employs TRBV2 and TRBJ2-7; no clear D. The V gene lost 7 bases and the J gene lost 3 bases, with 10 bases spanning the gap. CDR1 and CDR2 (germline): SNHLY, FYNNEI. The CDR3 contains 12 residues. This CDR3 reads CASTKYRYEQYF. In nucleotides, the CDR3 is TGTGCCAGCACTAAATATCGCTACGAGCAGTACTTC.

The CDR3 region is CASSTTPGHVNNEQFF. The CDR3 nucleotides read TGTGCCAGCTCAACGACTCCGGGGCACGTCAACAATGAGCAGTTCTTC. The chain is built from TRBV18 and TRBJ2-1; TRBD1 or TRBD2 may be the D gene (5 bases each). The CDR3 runs 16 residues. Deletions cut 5 bases from V and 5 bases from J, with 19 bases between. CDR1 is KGHSH and CDR2 is LQKENI in the germline V gene.

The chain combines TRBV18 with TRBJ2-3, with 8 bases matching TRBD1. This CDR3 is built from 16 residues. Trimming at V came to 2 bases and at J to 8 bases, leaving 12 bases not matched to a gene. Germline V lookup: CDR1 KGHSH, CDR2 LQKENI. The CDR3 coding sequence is TGTGCCAGCTCACCAAGGGACAGGACACTAGCTGGTACGCAGTATTTT. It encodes CASSPRDRTLAGTQYF.

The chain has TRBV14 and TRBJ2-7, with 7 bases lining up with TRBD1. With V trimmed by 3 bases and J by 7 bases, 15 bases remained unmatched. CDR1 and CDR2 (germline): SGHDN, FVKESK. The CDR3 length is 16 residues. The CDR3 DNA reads TGTGCCAGCAGCCACGGGCTGGGACAGTCCTCGGGTGAGCAGTACTTC. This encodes CASSHGLGQSSGEQYF.

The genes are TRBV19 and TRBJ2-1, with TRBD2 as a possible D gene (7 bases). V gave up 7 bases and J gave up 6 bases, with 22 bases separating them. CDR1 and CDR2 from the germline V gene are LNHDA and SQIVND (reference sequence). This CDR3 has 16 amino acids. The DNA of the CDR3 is TGTGCCAGTACTACCTTCTTAGGGGGGGTGAGCAATGAGCAGTTCTTC. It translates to CASTTFLGGVSNEQFF.

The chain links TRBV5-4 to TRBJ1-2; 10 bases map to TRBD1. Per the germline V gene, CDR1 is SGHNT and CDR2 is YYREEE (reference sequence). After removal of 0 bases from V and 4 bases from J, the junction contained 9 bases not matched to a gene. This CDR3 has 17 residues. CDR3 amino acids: CASSLASGTGAGYGYTF. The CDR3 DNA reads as TGTGCCAGCAGCTTGGCTTCCGGGACAGGGGCGGGCTATGGCTACACCTTC.

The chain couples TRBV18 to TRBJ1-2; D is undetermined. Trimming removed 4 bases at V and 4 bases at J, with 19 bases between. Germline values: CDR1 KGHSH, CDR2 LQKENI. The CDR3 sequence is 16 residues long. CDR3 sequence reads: CASSQSGGRTGYGYTF. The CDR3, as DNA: TGTGCCAGCTCACAATCGGGAGGCAGAACCGGCTATGGCTACACCTTC.

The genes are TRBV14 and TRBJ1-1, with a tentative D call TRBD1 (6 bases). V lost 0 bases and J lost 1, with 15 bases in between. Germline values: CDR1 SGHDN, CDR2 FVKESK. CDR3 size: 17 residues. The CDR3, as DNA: TGTGCCAGCAGCCAAGATCGGGCAGGGGATGGGAACACTGAAGCTTTCTTT. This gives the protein CASSQDRAGDGNTEAFF.

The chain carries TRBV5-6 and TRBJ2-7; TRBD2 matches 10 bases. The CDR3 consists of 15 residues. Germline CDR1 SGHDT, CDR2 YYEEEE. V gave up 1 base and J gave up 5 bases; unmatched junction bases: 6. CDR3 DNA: TGTGCCAGCAGCTTGAGCGGGGGGGCCGGGGACGAGCAGTACTTC. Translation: CASSLSGGAGDEQYF. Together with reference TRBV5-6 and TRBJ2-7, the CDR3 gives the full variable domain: DAGVTQSPTHLIKTRGQQVTLRCSPKSGHDTVSWYQQALGQGPQFIFQYYEEEERQRGNFPDRFSGHQFPNYSSELNVNALLLGDSALYLCASSLSGGAGDEQYFGPGTRLTVT.

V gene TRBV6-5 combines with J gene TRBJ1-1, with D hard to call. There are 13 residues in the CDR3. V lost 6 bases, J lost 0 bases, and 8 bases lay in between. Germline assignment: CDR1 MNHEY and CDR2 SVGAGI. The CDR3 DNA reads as TGTGCCAGCAGGACCCAGGTGAACACTGAAGCTTTCTTT. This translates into CASRTQVNTEAFF.

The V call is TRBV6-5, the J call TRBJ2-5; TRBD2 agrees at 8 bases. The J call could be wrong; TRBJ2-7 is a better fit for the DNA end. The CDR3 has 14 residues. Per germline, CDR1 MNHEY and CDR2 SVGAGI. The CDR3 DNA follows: TGTGCCAGCAGTTACAGCGGGAGTACGCACGAGCAGTACTTC. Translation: CASSYSGSTHEQYF.

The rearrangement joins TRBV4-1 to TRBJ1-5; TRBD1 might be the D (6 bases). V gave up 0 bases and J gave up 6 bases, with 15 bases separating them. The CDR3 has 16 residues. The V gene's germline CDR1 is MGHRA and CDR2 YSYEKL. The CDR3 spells CASSQDTGKAGQPQHF. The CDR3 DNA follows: TGCGCCAGCAGCCAAGATACAGGGAAGGCCGGTCAGCCCCAGCATTTT.

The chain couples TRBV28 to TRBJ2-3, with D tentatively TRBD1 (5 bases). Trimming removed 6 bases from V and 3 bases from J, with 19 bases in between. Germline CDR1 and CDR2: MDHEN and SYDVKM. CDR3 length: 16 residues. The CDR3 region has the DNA TGTGCCAGCAGCACCTCGGCAGGGATTTCTACAGATACGCAGTATTTT. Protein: CASSTSAGISTDTQYF.

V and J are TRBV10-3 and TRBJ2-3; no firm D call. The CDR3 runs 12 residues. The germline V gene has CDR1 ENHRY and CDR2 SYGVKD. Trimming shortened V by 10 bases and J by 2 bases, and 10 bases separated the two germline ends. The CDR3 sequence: CATVGDTDTQYF. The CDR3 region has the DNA TGTGCCACCGTGGGTGACACAGATACGCAGTATTTT.

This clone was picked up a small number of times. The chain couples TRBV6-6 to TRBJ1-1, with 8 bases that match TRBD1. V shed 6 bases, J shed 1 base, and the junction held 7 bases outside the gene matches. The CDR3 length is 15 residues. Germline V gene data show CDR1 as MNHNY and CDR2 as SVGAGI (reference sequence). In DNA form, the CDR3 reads TGTGCCAGCAGGGACAGGGTGGGACGGAACACTGAAGCTTTCTTT. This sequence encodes CASRDRVGRNTEAFF.

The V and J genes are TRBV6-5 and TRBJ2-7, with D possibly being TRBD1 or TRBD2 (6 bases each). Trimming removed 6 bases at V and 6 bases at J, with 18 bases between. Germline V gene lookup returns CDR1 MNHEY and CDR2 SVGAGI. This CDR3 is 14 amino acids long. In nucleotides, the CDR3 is TGTGCCAGCAGCCGACTAGGACAGTCTCGCGAGCAGTACTTC. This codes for CASSRLGQSREQYF.

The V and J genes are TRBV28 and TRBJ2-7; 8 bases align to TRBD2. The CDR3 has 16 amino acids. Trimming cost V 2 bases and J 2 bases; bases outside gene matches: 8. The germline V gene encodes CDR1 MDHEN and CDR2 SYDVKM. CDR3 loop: CASSLVGLAKTYEQYF. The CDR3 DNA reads TGTGCCAGCAGTTTAGTTGGACTAGCCAAAACCTACGAGCAGTACTTC.

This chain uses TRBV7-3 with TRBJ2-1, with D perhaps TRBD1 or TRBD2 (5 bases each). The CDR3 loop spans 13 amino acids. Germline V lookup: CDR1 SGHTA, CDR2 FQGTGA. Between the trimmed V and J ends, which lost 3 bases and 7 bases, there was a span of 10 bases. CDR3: CASSFNEGNEQFF. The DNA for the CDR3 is TGTGCCAGCAGCTTTAATGAGGGGAATGAGCAGTTCTTC.

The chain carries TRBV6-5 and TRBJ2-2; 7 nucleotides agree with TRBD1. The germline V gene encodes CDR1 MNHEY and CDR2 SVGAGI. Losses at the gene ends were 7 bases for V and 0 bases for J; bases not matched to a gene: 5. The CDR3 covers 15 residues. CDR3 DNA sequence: TGTGCCAGCAAAAGGGGGCCCTCGAACACCGGGGAGCTGTTTTTT. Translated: CASKRGPSNTGELFF.

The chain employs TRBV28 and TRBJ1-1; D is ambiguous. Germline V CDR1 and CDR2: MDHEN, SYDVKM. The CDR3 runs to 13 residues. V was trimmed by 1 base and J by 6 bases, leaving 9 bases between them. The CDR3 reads CASSLFQVAEAFF. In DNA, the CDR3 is TGTGCCAGCAGTTTATTTCAGGTGGCTGAAGCTTTCTTT.

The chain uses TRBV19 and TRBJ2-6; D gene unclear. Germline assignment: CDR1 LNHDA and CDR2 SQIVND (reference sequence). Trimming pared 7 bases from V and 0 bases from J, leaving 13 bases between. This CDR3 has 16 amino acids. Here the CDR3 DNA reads TGTGCCAGTATAAAGGGTGATCTCTCTGGGGCCAACGTCCTGACTTTC. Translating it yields CASIKGDLSGANVLTF. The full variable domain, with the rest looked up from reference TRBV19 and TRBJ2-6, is DGGITQSPKYLFRKEGQNVTLSCEQNLNHDAMYWYRQDPGQGLRLIYYSQIVNDFQKGDIAEGYSVSREKKESFPLTVTSAQKNPTAFYLCASIKGDLSGANVLTFGAGSRLTVL.

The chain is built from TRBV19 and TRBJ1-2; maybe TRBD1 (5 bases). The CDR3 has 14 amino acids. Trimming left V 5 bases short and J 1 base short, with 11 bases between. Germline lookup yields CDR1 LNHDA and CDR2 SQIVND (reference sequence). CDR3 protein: CASSPGTGNYGYTF. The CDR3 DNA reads TGTGCCAGTAGTCCTGGGACTGGTAACTATGGCTACACCTTC.

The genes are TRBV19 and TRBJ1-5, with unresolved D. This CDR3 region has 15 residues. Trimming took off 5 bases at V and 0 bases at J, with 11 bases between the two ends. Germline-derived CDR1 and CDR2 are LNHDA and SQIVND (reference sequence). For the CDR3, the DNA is TGTGCCAGTAGTTGGTCAGTTTATAGCAATCAGCCCCAGCATTTT. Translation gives CASSWSVYSNQPQHF.

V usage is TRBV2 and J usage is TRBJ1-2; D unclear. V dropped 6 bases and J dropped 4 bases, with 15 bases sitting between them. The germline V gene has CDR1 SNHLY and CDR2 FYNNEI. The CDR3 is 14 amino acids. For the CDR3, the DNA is TGTGCCAGCAGGGACCACTCTAAATTCTATGGCTACACCTTC. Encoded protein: CASRDHSKFYGYTF. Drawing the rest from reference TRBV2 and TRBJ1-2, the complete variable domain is EPEVTQTPSHQVTQMGQEVILRCVPISNHLYFYWYRQILGQKVEFLVSFYNNEISEKSEIFDDQFSVERPDGSNFTLKIRSTKLEDSAMYFCASRDHSKFYGYTFGSGTRLTVV.